The clone carrying this T cell receptor beta chain was observed many times. In germline, CDR1 is SGHTS, CDR2 YDEGEE. The V and J ends lost 3 bases and 5 bases, in that order; junction bases with no gene match: 10. The CDR3 covers 15 residues. This specimen comes from a study of early T cells in non-severe SARS-CoV-2 infection. Study at large: Sequencing of bulk RNA from unsorted whole blood was done, without chain pairing.

The TCR library protocol was used to attach unique molecular identifiers. These identifiers were attached to individual cDNA molecules. TCRdb re-derived calls from the 5' RACE reads in MiXCR, one entry per CDR3 protein. The repertoire has 40,000 to 45,000 distinct CDR3 sequences, over 9% of them found once; the top ten carry approximately 15%. The sequence derives from an adult who was a healthcare worker with PCR-confirmed SARS-CoV-2 infection or an uninfected control (not recorded which). The sequenced material came from whole blood. J is TRBJ1-1 and V is TRBV5-8, with TRBD1 identical over 7 bases. The CDR3 sequence is CASSWTTGPGTEAFF. The CDR3 DNA is TGTGCCAGCAGCTGGACGACAGGGCCGGGAACTGAAGCTTTCTTT. The entire variable domain, with the rest obtained from reference TRBV5-8 and TRBJ1-1, is as follows: EAGVTQSPTHLIKTRGQQATLRCSPISGHTSVYWYQQALGLGLQFLLWYDEGEERNRGNFPPRFSGRQFPNYSSELNVNALELEDSALYLCASSWTTGPGTEAFFGQGTRLTVV.